The 28 T cell receptor beta chains below come from one sample, sequenced in a study of blood T cell repertoires in COVID-19. Clones were read by immunoSEQ multiplex PCR, and TCRdb kept only the in-frame ones, dropping some. The sample comprises hundreds of thousands of clones, around 84% of which are singletons, and about 2.5% rests with the top ten. The sequencing sample was made of PBMCs or T cells enriched from blood (not recorded which). All receptors come from a woman aged 45 to 65 who had recovered from COVID-19.

This clone was counted between two and nine times. The chain is built from TRBV19 and TRBJ2-7, with TRBD2 identical over 7 bases. The ends lost 5 bases at V and 6 bases at J; junction bases unmatched: 16. Germline lookup yields CDR1 LNHDA and CDR2 SQIVND (reference sequence). The CDR3 totals 16 residues. The CDR3 nucleotides read TGTGCCAGTAGTTCCACCCGGGGCGCGGGAGAAGGCGAGCAGTACTTC. Translating it yields CASSSTRGAGEGEQYF.

V and J are TRBV5-6 and TRBJ1-1; possibly TRBD1 for D (5 bases). Trimming pared 2 bases from V and 2 bases from J, leaving 10 bases between. Germline CDR1 SGHDT, CDR2 YYEEEE. The CDR3 contains 14 residues. The CDR3 here is CASSFRDLNTEAFF. DNA of the CDR3: TGTGCCAGCAGCTTCAGGGATTTAAACACTGAAGCTTTCTTT.

This clone was found once. The rearrangement joins TRBV5-1 to TRBJ2-2, with 10 bases that match TRBD1. The CDR3 covers 14 residues. The germline CDR1 and CDR2 sequences are SGHRS and YFSETQ. V shed 5 bases and J 3 bases; nucleotides not matched to a gene: 1. The CDR3 DNA follows: TGCGCCAGCAGGGGGACAGGGGACACCGGGGAGCTGTTTTTT. As protein: CASRGTGDTGELFF.

This rearrangement joins TRBV30 to TRBJ1-6, with D uncertain. The V gene's germline CDR1 is GTSNPN and CDR2 SVGIG (reference sequence). The CDR3 runs 14 residues. Trimming removed 0 bases from V and 0 bases from J, with 3 bases in between. CDR3 sequence (DNA): TGTGCCTGGAGTGTTCGCTCCTATAATTCACCCCTCCACTTT. Translated, it gives CAWSVRSYNSPLHF. Drawing the rest from reference TRBV30 and TRBJ1-6, the complete variable domain is SQTIHQWPATLVQPVGSPLSLECTVEGTSNPNLYWYRQAAGRGLQLLFYSVGIGQISSEVPQNLSASRPQDRQFILSSKKLLLSDSGFYLCAWSVRSYNSPLHFGNGTRLTVT.

The chain recombines TRBV30 with TRBJ2-7; 7 bases align to TRBD2. The length of the CDR3 is 14 residues. With V trimmed by 5 bases and J by 9 bases, 16 bases remained unmatched. Per germline, CDR1 GTSNPN and CDR2 SVGIG (reference sequence). The CDR3 protein is CAWGLLADPSLQYF. CDR3 nucleotides: TGTGCCTGGGGACTCCTAGCGGATCCTTCATTGCAGTACTTC.

This chain uses TRBV6-2 or TRBV6-3 with TRBJ2-7; TRBD2 aligns across 7 bases. J lost 3 bases, V lost 5 bases, and 16 bases had no gene match. Germline CDR1 and CDR2: MNHEY and SVGEGT. The CDR3 is 17 amino acids. The chain's CDR3 is CASSPRPLAPNFYEQYF. DNA of the CDR3: TGTGCCAGCAGTCCAAGGCCACTAGCGCCTAATTTCTACGAGCAGTACTTC.

V is TRBV5-1 and J is TRBJ1-2; 9 bases fit TRBD1. This CDR3 spans 16 amino acids. V shed 5 bases, J shed 3 bases, and the junction held 11 bases outside the gene matches. Looked up from germline, CDR1 is SGHRS and CDR2 is YFSETQ. The CDR3 DNA reads as TGCGCCAGCAGACAGGGGGTTGGACAGGGGCACTATGGCTACACCTTC. Translating gives CASRQGVGQGHYGYTF.

The chain links TRBV4-1 to TRBJ2-1; 11 bases agree with TRBD1. The length of the CDR3 is 16 residues. The germline V gene has CDR1 MGHRA and CDR2 YSYEKL. V shed 0 bases, J shed 6 bases, and the junction held 4 bases outside the gene matches. The CDR3 sequence: CASSQDWTGGLNEQFF. CDR3 nucleotides: TGCGCCAGCAGCCAAGATTGGACAGGGGGCCTCAATGAGCAGTTCTTC.

The V and J genes are TRBV2 and TRBJ1-2; D is uncertain. The CDR3 loop spans 11 amino acids. Germline V gene lookup returns CDR1 SNHLY and CDR2 FYNNEI. Trimming removed 8 bases at V and 4 bases at J, with 8 bases between. CDR3 protein: CASRGLYGYTF. The DNA of the CDR3 is TGTGCCAGCCGGGGTCTCTATGGCTACACCTTC. The full variable domain, in which reference TRBV2 and TRBJ1-2 provide the parts outside the CDR3, is EPEVTQTPSHQVTQMGQEVILRCVPISNHLYFYWYRQILGQKVEFLVSFYNNEISEKSEIFDDQFSVERPDGSNFTLKIRSTKLEDSAMYFCASRGLYGYTFGSGTRLTVV.

The chain couples TRBV2 to TRBJ2-3, with 13 bases that match TRBD2. Germline CDR1 reads SNHLY; CDR2 reads FYNNEI. V dropped 5 bases and J dropped 4; count of bases not matched to a gene: 3. This CDR3 is built from 15 residues. For the CDR3, the DNA is TGTGCCAGCAGTTTACTAGCGGGGGGGCCAGATACGCAGTATTTT. Protein product: CASSLLAGGPDTQYF.

The chain couples TRBV6-5 to TRBJ1-3; no firm D call. From germline, CDR1 is MNHEY and CDR2 SVGAGI. The CDR3 spans 15 residues. The germline V and J ends were trimmed by 6 bases and 0 bases, with 12 bases remaining between them. The chain's CDR3 is CASSRSGVSGNTIYF. The CDR3 nucleotides are TGTGCCAGCAGCCGCTCCGGGGTCTCTGGAAACACCATATATTTT.

This chain uses TRBV28 with TRBJ1-1; unclear D gene. Germline assignment: CDR1 MDHEN and CDR2 SYDVKM. The length of the CDR3 is 15 residues. V gave up 8 bases and J gave up 5 bases, with 21 bases separating them. The CDR3 nucleotides are TGTGCCAGCTTTTATGTAGGCAAAAGGAGGACTGAAGCTTTCTTT. Its protein is CASFYVGKRRTEAFF.

This chain uses TRBV6-1 with TRBJ1-4, with TRBD1 matching 9 bases. The CDR3 consists of 14 residues. Trimming took 6 bases from V and 6 from J; bases not matched to a gene: 5. Germline CDR1 and CDR2: MNHNS and SASEGT. In DNA, the CDR3 is TGTGCCAGCAGGGACAGGGGCATTGATGAAAAACTGTTTTTT. Translated: CASRDRGIDEKLFF.

V is TRBV27 and J is TRBJ1-6; D gene ambiguous. V lost 3 bases and J lost 7, with 4 bases in between. CDR3 length equals 12 residues. The germline V gene has CDR1 MNHEY and CDR2 SMNVEV (reference sequence). Written as DNA, the CDR3 is TGTGCCAGCAGTTTCAGAAATTCACCCCTCCACTTT. Protein product: CASSFRNSPLHF.

The rearrangement links TRBV6-1 to TRBJ1-4, with D possibly being TRBD1 (6 bases). The germline V gene has CDR1 MNHNS and CDR2 SASEGT. The CDR3 runs to 16 residues. The V end lost 2 bases, the J end lost 5 bases, and 15 bases lay between the germline ends. As DNA, the CDR3 is TGTGCCAGCAGTGAACCACGACAGGCACTAAATGAAAAACTGTTTTTT. It encodes CASSEPRQALNEKLFF.

V is TRBV7-9 and J is TRBJ2-3; D is perhaps TRBD1 (5 bases). Trimming took 4 bases from V and 3 from J, leaving 14 bases between them. The CDR3 is made up of 15 amino acids. Per the germline V gene, CDR1 is SEHNR and CDR2 is FQNEAQ (reference sequence). In nucleotides, the CDR3 is TGTGCCAGCAGCTCCACCTTAAGGGGAACAGATACGCAGTATTTT. This encodes CASSSTLRGTDTQYF.

J is TRBJ1-3 and V is TRBV11-2, with D tentatively TRBD1 (5 bases). Germline CDR1 is SGHAT and CDR2 is FQNNGV. V was shortened by 5 bases and J by 1 base, with 21 bases between the two germline ends. The CDR3 sequence is 18 residues long. The CDR3 bases are TGTGCCAGCAGCAGGTCTCGGGGGGAGGTCGTTTCTGGAAACACCATATATTTT. This codes for CASSRSRGEVVSGNTIYF. Filled out from reference TRBV11-2 and TRBJ1-3, the complete variable domain reads EAGVAQSPRYKIIEKRQSVAFWCNPISGHATLYWYQQILGQGPKLLIQFQNNGVVDDSQLPKDRFSAERLKGVDSTLKIQPAKLEDSAVYLCASSRSRGEVVSGNTIYFGEGSWLTVV.

The CDR3 spells CASSPIQENTEAFF. The CDR3 DNA sequence: TGTGCCAGCAGTCCCATTCAGGAAAACACTGAAGCTTTCTTT. The chain joins TRBV28 to TRBJ1-1; no firm D call. With 5 bases removed from V and 2 bases from J, the gap between germline ends came to 12 bases. Germline V gives CDR1 MDHEN, CDR2 SYDVKM. This CDR3 comprises 14 residues.

The V and J genes are TRBV5-1 and TRBJ1-2, with D tentatively TRBD1 (6 bases). Germline V gene sequence: CDR1 SGHRS, CDR2 YFSETQ. This CDR3 spans 12 amino acids. V was clipped by 5 bases and J by 2 bases, with 7 bases between them. CDR3 bases: TGCGCCAGCAGTACAGGGAACTATGGCTACACCTTC. Protein product: CASSTGNYGYTF.

The chain couples TRBV10-1 to TRBJ2-5; 8 bases are shared with TRBD1. The germline V gene has CDR1 WNHNN and CDR2 SYGVQD (reference sequence). The trim removed 4 bases at V and 3 bases at J, leaving 4 bases unmatched. CDR3 size: 14 residues. The CDR3 reads CASSANRGEETQYF. The CDR3 coding sequence is TGCGCCAGCAGTGCTAACAGGGGGGAAGAGACCCAGTACTTC.

V gene TRBV30 combines with J gene TRBJ2-5; the match to TRBD1 covers 8 bases. CDR1 and CDR2 from the germline V gene are GTSNPN and SVGIG (reference sequence). V lost 3 bases, J lost 5 bases, and 5 bases stayed unmatched. The CDR3 contains 13 residues. In nucleotides, the CDR3 is TGTGCCTGGAGAAAGACAGGGGCTGAGACCCAGTACTTC. Encoded protein: CAWRKTGAETQYF.

This clone has more than one count but fewer than ten. The sample contains more than one DNA sequence encoding this CDR3. The J gene is TRBJ2-7, the V gene TRBV7-2; no firm D call. Germline values: CDR1 SGHTA, CDR2 FQGNSA. The CDR3 runs 14 residues. V lost 0 bases, J lost 0 bases, and 6 bases lay in between. The CDR3 nucleotides are TGTGCCAGCAGCTTAGCGCAGGACTCCTACGAGCAGTACTTC. This gives the protein CASSLAQDSYEQYF.

J is TRBJ2-4 and V is TRBV18, with TRBD1 as a possible D gene (6 bases). Trimming stripped 5 bases from V and 7 bases from J, with 12 bases between. Germline V lookup: CDR1 KGHSH, CDR2 LQKENI. This CDR3 is built from 13 residues. The CDR3 here is CASSKGDNNIQYF. In nucleotides, the CDR3 is TGTGCCAGCTCAAAGGGGGACAATAACATTCAGTACTTC.

This clone was counted between two and nine times. The chain uses TRBV4-1 and TRBJ2-7, with D maybe TRBD1 (6 bases). The germline V gene has CDR1 MGHRA and CDR2 YSYEKL. Trimming left V 0 bases short and J 0 bases short, with 18 bases between. This CDR3 has 18 amino acids. Here the CDR3 reads CASSQDPRGTQRSYEQYF. Written as DNA, the CDR3 is TGCGCCAGCAGCCAAGATCCGCGTGGGACACAGCGCTCCTACGAGCAGTACTTC.

This chain uses TRBV21-1 with TRBJ2-7; TRBD1 is taken as the D call from the table, unchecked against the DNA. TRBV21-1 is tagged as a pseudogene. The CDR3 is 12 amino acids. The CDR3 loop reads CASSGQGGGQYF. In nucleotides, the CDR3 is TGTGCCAGCAGCGGACAGGGTGGAGGGCAGTACTTC.

The CDR3 sequence is CASSESGQAFNYGYTF. The CDR3 nucleotides are TGTGCCAGCAGTGAGTCCGGACAGGCGTTTAACTATGGCTACACCTTC. This rearrangement joins TRBV2 to TRBJ1-2, with 7 positions matching TRBD1. With 3 bases clipped from V and 1 base from J, the junction kept 8 bases outside the gene matches. The CDR3 is made up of 16 amino acids. The germline V gene encodes CDR1 SNHLY and CDR2 FYNNEI.

This clone was observed a handful of times. The rearrangement links TRBV6-1 to TRBJ1-1; D is unresolved. Germline V gives CDR1 MNHNS, CDR2 SASEGT. CDR3 length equals 11 residues. Trimming took off 3 bases at V and 7 bases at J, with 6 bases between the two ends. The CDR3 spells CASSDRLEAFF. In DNA, the CDR3 is TGTGCCAGCAGTGACAGACTTGAAGCTTTCTTT.

This clone appeared once. This rearrangement joins TRBV4-1 to TRBJ2-7, with TRBD1 identical over 7 bases. The V gene end was trimmed by 3 bases and the J gene end by 5 bases; junction bases not matched to a gene: 10. This CDR3 region has 15 residues. Germline V CDR1 and CDR2: MGHRA, YSYEKL. CDR3 sequence reads: CASSHVTGMRNEQYF. CDR3 in DNA: TGCGCCAGCAGCCATGTGACAGGGATGAGGAACGAGCAGTACTTC.